A selection of T cell receptor beta chains follows, all from one sample in a study of blood T cell repertoires in COVID-19. The method was immunoSEQ multiplex PCR; TCRdb's version includes in-frame clones alone and lacks a portion of them. The data show about 330,000 clones, with roughly 88% seen just once and about 3.9% held by the top ten. Sequenced sample: peripheral blood. These receptor sequences come from a woman between 50 and 59 years old with active or convalescent COVID-19. Both conserved end residues are part of each CDR3. A D gene is named only where the DNA matches it firmly. Clone size appears in some rows only: once, few, many, or a class for an expanded clone.

TRBV7-2	TRBD1	TRBJ2-3	NA	16	TGTGCCAGCAGCCCCTTCGGGACAGAAGACACAGATACGCAGTATTTT	CASSPFGTEDTDTQYF
TRBV24-1	TRBD2	TRBJ2-1	NA	15	TGTGCCACCGCCGCGGTAGCGGGAGTCGGCAATGAGCAGTTCTTC	CATAAVAGVGNEQFF
TRBV7-9	NA	TRBJ1-3	NA	13	TGTGCCAGCAGCTTAGCGGAGAGGAACACCATATATTTT	CASSLAERNTIYF
TRBV24-1	TRBD1	TRBJ1-2	NA	14	TGTGCCACCAGTGATCAGGACAGGGGCTATGGCTACACCTTC	CATSDQDRGYGYTF
TRBV6-2/TRBV6-3	NA	TRBJ2-2	NA	13	TGTGCCAGCAGTTCCAATGGCCCCGGGGAGCTGTTTTTT	CASSSNGPGELFF
TRBV6-5	NA	TRBJ2-4	NA	12	TGTGCCAGCAGGCCAGGGGTCAACATTCAGTACTTC	CASRPGVNIQYF
TRBV10-2	NA	TRBJ1-2	NA	13	TGCGCCAGCAGTGAGCGGGCAGGGAATGGCTACACCTTC	CASSERAGNGYTF
TRBV30	NA	TRBJ2-7	NA	14	TGTGCCTGGACCCTAAAGGAGACCCCCTACGAGCAGTACTTC	CAWTLKETPYEQYF
TRBV12-3/TRBV12-4	NA	TRBJ2-1	NA	13	TGTGCCAGCAGTTTAGCTGGGGCCGCGGAGCAGTTCTTC	CASSLAGAAEQFF
TRBV6-5	TRBD1	TRBJ2-1	NA	15	TGTGCCAGCAGTTTCCCCGGGACAGGGTCCAATGAGCAGTTCTTC	CASSFPGTGSNEQFF
TRBV2	TRBD2	TRBJ2-2	NA	15	TGTGCCAGCAGTGAGGCGGGGGGTGGCACCGGGGAGCTGTTTTTT	CASSEAGGGTGELFF
TRBV2	TRBD1	TRBJ1-2	NA	13	TGTGCCAGCAACACCGGGACAGGTGAAGGCTACACCTTC	CASNTGTGEGYTF
TRBV30	NA	TRBJ2-2	NA	12	TGTGCCTGGGGAACTATCACCGGGGAGCTGTTTTTT	CAWGTITGELFF
TRBV5-1	TRBD1	TRBJ2-1	NA	15	TGCGCCAGCAGCTTGGAAACTAACAGGGGGCATGAGCAGTTCTTC	CASSLETNRGHEQFF
TRBV11-2	TRBD1	TRBJ1-1	once	15	TGTGCCAGCAGCTTACTGGGACAGGTGAACACTGAAGCTTTCTTT	CASSLLGQVNTEAFF
TRBV27	NA	TRBJ2-3	NA	15	TGTGCCAGCAGTTTACAGGGTCGGGGCACAGATACGCAGTATTTT	CASSLQGRGTDTQYF
TRBV2	TRBD2	TRBJ2-1	NA	15	TGTGCCAGCAGTCTCTTAGCGGGAGTTGGAAATGAGCAGTTCTTC	CASSLLAGVGNEQFF
TRBV7-3	NA	TRBJ2-5	NA	13	TGTGCCAGCAGTTACAGGGTCCAAGAGACCCAGTACTTC	CASSYRVQETQYF
TRBV27	TRBD1	TRBJ1-2	NA	16	TGTGCCAGCTCCCGGGAGGTGACAGGGGGATACTATGGCTACACCTTC	CASSREVTGGYYGYTF
TRBV7-9	NA	TRBJ1-5	NA	14	TGTGCCAGCAGCCCAGGCGGGGGGCTTCAGCCCCAGCATTTT	CASSPGGGLQPQHF
TRBV19	NA	TRBJ1-2	NA	15	TGTGCCAGTAGTCGGGAGGGGTTCCCCCGGTATGGCTACACCTTC	CASSREGFPRYGYTF
TRBV5-1	TRBD1	TRBJ1-1	NA	14	TGCGCCAGCAGCGCTGGACAGGTGAACACTGAAGCTTTCTTT	CASSAGQVNTEAFF
TRBV29-1	NA	TRBJ2-7	NA	12	TGCAGCGTCAACGAGGGCACGGACGAGCAGTACTTC	CSVNEGTDEQYF
TRBV2	TRBD2	TRBJ2-5	NA	16	TGTGCCAGCAGTGAAGTTGGCGGGGGGGTATCAGAGACCCAGTACTTC	CASSEVGGGVSETQYF
TRBV18	TRBD1	TRBJ2-4	NA	14	TGTGCCAGCTCTTACTCAGGGGGCCAAAACATTCAGTACTTC	CASSYSGGQNIQYF
TRBV3-1/TRBV3-2	TRBD2	TRBJ2-3	NA	16	TGTGCCAGCCGAGCTGGTAGCGGGGGAACTACAGATACGCAGTATTTT	CASRAGSGGTTDTQYF
TRBV11-1	TRBD1	TRBJ2-2	NA	14	TGTGCCAGCAGCCTCGGACAGGCCACCGGGGAGCTGTTTTTT	CASSLGQATGELFF
TRBV11-2	NA	TRBJ1-4	NA	16	TGTGCCAGCAGCCCCAACGGGTCGCCAGGGAGGGAAAAACTGTTTTTT	CASSPNGSPGREKLFF
TRBV3-1/TRBV3-2	NA	TRBJ2-1	NA	15	TGTGCCAGCAGCCAAGCCAGTGTCGAGGGAAATGAGCAGTTCTTC	CASSQASVEGNEQFF
TRBV4-3	NA	TRBJ2-7	NA	15	TGCGCCAGCAGCCAAGACAGAGCGGAGACCTACGAGCAGTACTTC	CASSQDRAETYEQYF
TRBV7-6	NA	TRBJ1-6	NA	15	TGTGCCAGCAGCCGAGGGCAGGCTTATAATTCACCCCTCCACTTT	CASSRGQAYNSPLHF
TRBV7-2	NA	TRBJ1-1	NA	15	TGTGCCAGCAGCTTAGGGGTAGGGGTGAACACTGAAGCTTTCTTT	CASSLGVGVNTEAFF
TRBV18	NA	TRBJ2-5	NA	15	TGTGCCAGCTCGCCCCGCGGGGGCTCTAAAGAGACCCAGTACTTC	CASSPRGGSKETQYF
TRBV6-6	TRBD1	TRBJ1-5	few	13	TGTGCCAGCAGAGACAGGGATAATCAGCCCCAGCATTTT	CASRDRDNQPQHF
TRBV10-3	NA	TRBJ2-1	NA	12	TGTGCCATCAGTGCTAGTGACAATGAGCAGTTCTTC	CAISASDNEQFF
TRBV30	TRBD1	TRBJ1-2	NA	15	TGTGCCTGGAGGAATAAACAGGGGCTAAGCTATGGCTACACCTTC	CAWRNKQGLSYGYTF
TRBV6-5	TRBD1	TRBJ1-1	NA	15	TGTGCCAGCAGTAAGCCGGGGACAGTGAACACTGAAGCTTTCTTT	CASSKPGTVNTEAFF
TRBV7-3	NA	TRBJ2-1	NA	15	TGTGCCAGCAGCTTGACAGGTAACTTGGACAATGAGCAGTTCTTC	CASSLTGNLDNEQFF
TRBV5-8	TRBD1	TRBJ2-5	NA	14	TGTGCCAGCAGCCGACAGGGTGGAGGTGAGACCCAGTACTTC	CASSRQGGGETQYF
TRBV2	TRBD1	TRBJ1-5	NA	16	TGTGCCAGCAGTGGGGGGAGAGACAGGGGCATTCAGCCCCAGCATTTT	CASSGGRDRGIQPQHF
TRBV7-9	TRBD1	TRBJ1-3	NA	14	TGTGCCGGGGATGACAGGGGGTATGGAAACACCATATATTTT	CAGDDRGYGNTIYF
TRBV6-6	NA	TRBJ2-4	NA	14	TGTGCCAGCAGTTACTACTTATCCCTGGACATTCAGTACTTC	CASSYYLSLDIQYF
TRBV3-1/TRBV3-2	NA	TRBJ2-7	NA	13	TGTGCCAGCAGTCCCGACGGGGCCTACGAGCAGTACTTC	CASSPDGAYEQYF
TRBV27	NA	TRBJ1-2	once	14	TGTGCCAGCAGAGAAGGGGTTAACAACTATGGCTACACCTTC	CASREGVNNYGYTF
TRBV15	NA	TRBJ2-1	NA	13	TGTGCCACCAGCAGCGGACTCATCAATGAGCAGTTCTTC	CATSSGLINEQFF
TRBV28	TRBD1	TRBJ2-1	NA	14	TGTGCCAGCAGAAACAGGGGGCAGGTGAATGAGCAGTTCTTC	CASRNRGQVNEQFF
TRBV7-8	NA	TRBJ1-3	NA	15	TGTGCCAGCAGCTTAGTGGCGGGGTCTGGAAACACCATATATTTT	CASSLVAGSGNTIYF
TRBV30	TRBD1	TRBJ1-5	NA	12	TGTGCCTGGGAGACAGGGAATCAGCCCCAGCATTTT	CAWETGNQPQHF
TRBV4-1	NA	TRBJ1-3	NA	14	TGCGCCAGCAGCCAAACGATAGGGGTTAGCACCATATATTTT	CASSQTIGVSTIYF
TRBV30	TRBD1	TRBJ1-3	NA	17	TGTGCCTGGAGTATACGACAGGGAGCGGTTGCTGGAAACACCATATATTTT	CAWSIRQGAVAGNTIYF
TRBV4-3	NA	TRBJ1-1	few	13	TGCGCCAGCAGCCAAGATTTGGGGCGCCGGGCTTTCTTT	CASSQDLGRRAFF